The rows below give T cell receptor beta chains drawn from one sample of a study of shared clonotypes between healthy human individuals. Assay used: immunoSEQ multiplex PCR; TCRdb lists only in-frame clones, some missing. The sample shows over 1.4 million clones, about 96% of them seen only once. The material sequenced was naive CD4+ T cells sorted from blood. These TCRs come from a man younger than 40 in good health. CDR3s include the opening cysteine and the closing phenylalanine or tryptophan.

v_call	j_call	cdr3_length	cdr3_aa
TRBV30	TRBJ2-7	14	CAWSAGGSSYEQYF
TRBV6-6	TRBJ1-2	16	CASSSPDRGGYYGYTF
TRBV18	TRBJ2-1	14	CASSPLRPRNEQFF
TRBV7-3	TRBJ2-1	18	CASSFTSGSEPRGNEQFF
TRBV7-2	TRBJ1-2	12	CASSLENYGYTF
TRBV18	TRBJ2-3	16	CASSLPGQGGTDTQYF
TRBV21-1	TRBJ2-3	14	CASTRGPRPDTQYF
TRBV29-1	TRBJ2-3	15	CSEWTSGRGRDTQYF
TRBV19	TRBJ2-7	11	CASGGGPEQYF
TRBV15	TRBJ2-4	13	CATRSPGANIQYF
TRBV29-1	TRBJ2-2	15	CSVRTSGANTGELFF
TRBV5-1	TRBJ2-5	14	CASRSSGFQETQYF
TRBV4-1	TRBJ2-7	16	CASSQVLRDNSYEQYF
TRBV11-2	TRBJ2-5	15	CASSLVGRFRETQYF
TRBV6-1	TRBJ2-7	13	CASSENGVYEQYF
TRBV7-9	TRBJ1-1	13	CASSLVGGAEAFF
TRBV4-1	TRBJ2-1	16	CASSHLPGTAYNEQFF
TRBV27	TRBJ1-5	16	CASMGMGRPGNQPQHF
TRBV15	TRBJ2-5	15	CATGAGGPQEETQYF
TRBV5-1	TRBJ2-3	23	CASSLIYGEGVRREVPSTDTQYF
TRBV9	TRBJ1-1	17	CASSPTWGSKVDTEAFF